This T cell receptor (beta chain) was recorded in a study of CD8 T cells in Susac syndrome. Findings and caveats of the study: Regarding the TCR sequencing and HLA analysis, the study admitted that a relatively small number of individuals were involved.

Roughly 0.45 to 1 ug RNA was reverse transcribed with random hexamers. Amplification of TCR beta CDR3 spanned 54 Vbeta and 13 Jbeta via immunoSEQ multiplex PCR. TCRdb re-called the immunoSEQ multiplex PCR reads with MiXCR, one entry per CDR3 protein. The table lists about 69,000 distinct CDR3 sequences, approximately 95% of them singletons, with 0.2% to 0.25% in the top ten. The controls, all healthy donors, were matched for age and sex. Negative isolation was applied to CD8+ and CD4+ T cells, and FACS enrichment was applied to TEMRA cells. Per germline, CDR1 SGHDT and CDR2 YYEEEE. With 4 bases clipped from V and 8 bases from J, the junction kept 10 bases outside the gene matches. The CDR3 contains 15 residues. As to this clonotype: Its target is not known.

The receptor was derived from a human donor in good health. V is TRBV5-6 and J is TRBJ1-4, with TRBD1 matching 8 bases. Input material: CD8+ T cells from PBMCs. CDR3 amino acids: CASSSGQGSDEKLFF. DNA for the CDR3: TGTGCCAGCAGCAGCGGACAGGGTTCGGACGAAAAACTGTTTTTT.